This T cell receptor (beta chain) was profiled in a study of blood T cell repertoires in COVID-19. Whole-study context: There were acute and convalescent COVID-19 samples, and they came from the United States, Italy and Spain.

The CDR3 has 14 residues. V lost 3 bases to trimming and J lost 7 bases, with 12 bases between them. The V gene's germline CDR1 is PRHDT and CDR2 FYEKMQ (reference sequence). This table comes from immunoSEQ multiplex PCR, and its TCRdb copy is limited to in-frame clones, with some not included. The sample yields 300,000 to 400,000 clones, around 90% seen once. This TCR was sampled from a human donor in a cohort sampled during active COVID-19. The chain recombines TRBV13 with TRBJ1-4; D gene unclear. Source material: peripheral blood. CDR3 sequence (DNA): TGTGCCAGCAGCTTTTCCGATAGCGGTGAAAAACTGTTTTTT. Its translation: CASSFSDSGEKLFF. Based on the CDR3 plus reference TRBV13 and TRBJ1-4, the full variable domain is AAGVIQSPRHLIKEKRETATLKCYPIPRHDTVYWYQQGPGQDPQFLISFYEKMQSDKGSIPDRFSAQQFSDYHSELNMSSLELGDSALYFCASSFSDSGEKLFFGSGTQLSVL.